One sample yielded the 17 T cell receptor beta chains listed below, sequenced in a study of cytomegalovirus exposure and HLA in healthy donors. Repertoires were generated with immunoSEQ multiplex PCR, while TCRdb's copy carries only in-frame clones and drops some. The sample consists of 100,000 to 150,000 clones, roughly nine tenths of them appearing once. Sequencing used PBMCs. These receptors all come from a woman between 18 and 29 years old in good health and CMV-seronegative.

This chain uses TRBV19 with TRBJ1-1; no reliable D call. From germline, CDR1 is LNHDA and CDR2 SQIVND (reference sequence). The CDR3 is 13 amino acids. V lost 5 bases and J lost 5, with 12 bases in between. In DNA, the CDR3 is TGTGCCAGTAGTTGGCAGGAATCGACTGAAGCTTTCTTT. Translating it yields CASSWQESTEAFF.

The chain couples TRBV4-1 to TRBJ2-1, with D maybe TRBD2 (5 bases). CDR1 and CDR2 (germline): MGHRA, YSYEKL. The CDR3 has 16 residues. V was trimmed by 1 base and J by 0 bases, leaving 10 bases between them. The chain's CDR3 is CASSQADWDSYNEQFF. The CDR3 DNA is TGCGCCAGCAGCCAAGCGGACTGGGACTCCTACAATGAGCAGTTCTTC.

The chain is built from TRBV10-3 and TRBJ1-5; D possibly corresponds to TRBD1 (5 bases). V was clipped by 2 bases and J by 5 bases, with 13 bases between them. Germline V gene data show CDR1 as ENHRY and CDR2 as SYGVKD. The length of the CDR3 is 15 residues. CDR3 sequence reads: CAISEGAREYQPQHF. DNA of the CDR3: TGTGCCATCAGTGAGGGGGCGCGGGAGTATCAGCCCCAGCATTTT.

The J gene is TRBJ2-7, the V gene TRBV6-5; D ambiguous. Germline loops: CDR1 MNHEY, CDR2 SVGAGI. The CDR3 covers 16 residues. V lost 2 bases and J 4 bases, leaving 18 bases between the germline ends. CDR3 in amino acids: CASSYDSSRILYEQYF. In nucleotides, the CDR3 is TGTGCCAGCAGTTACGACTCCTCGCGAATATTATACGAGCAGTACTTC.

The rearrangement links TRBV13 to TRBJ1-1; no definite D call. The germline gives CDR1 PRHDT, CDR2 FYEKMQ (reference sequence). This CDR3 is 14 amino acids long. Between the trimmed V and J ends, which lost 3 bases and 1 base, there was a span of 9 bases. For the CDR3, the DNA is TGTGCCAGCAGCTTTTCCGGTGGGAACACTGAAGCTTTCTTT. Translating it yields CASSFSGGNTEAFF.

The V call is TRBV21-1, the J call TRBJ2-2; the table's TRBD1 call for D was not verified on the DNA. TRBV21-1 is marked as a pseudogene. CDR3 length: 16 amino acids. The CDR3 DNA is TGTGCCAGCAGCACGAAAACAGGGGTTGGAACCGGGGAGCTGTTTTTT. Its translation is CASSTKTGVGTGELFF.

The CDR3: CASSLGSYTEAFF. Here the CDR3 DNA reads TGCGCCAGCAGCTTGGGGAGTTACACTGAAGCTTTCTTT. The V call is TRBV5-1, the J call TRBJ1-1; D gene ambiguous. The CDR3 runs to 13 residues. Trimming stripped 0 bases from V and 3 bases from J, with 6 bases between. CDR1 is SGHRS, CDR2 YFSETQ, per germline.

This clone was counted a single time. The CDR3 protein is CASSMTGYEQYV. As DNA, the CDR3 is TGTGCCAGCAGCATGACAGGCTACGAGCAGTACGTC. This chain connects TRBV11-2 to TRBJ2-7; possibly TRBD1 for D (6 bases). The V gene lost 5 bases and the J gene lost 3 bases, with 8 bases spanning the gap. The CDR3 is 12 amino acids. Germline lookup yields CDR1 SGHAT and CDR2 FQNNGV.

V and J are TRBV5-4 and TRBJ2-3; 10 nucleotides agree with TRBD2. Germline CDR1 is SGHNT and CDR2 is YYREEE (reference sequence). The V segment lost 1 base and the J segment 4 bases; nucleotides outside the gene matches: 3. CDR3 length: 15 residues. The CDR3 here is CASSLIAGGPDTQYF. The CDR3 nucleotides read TGTGCCAGCAGCTTGATAGCGGGGGGCCCAGATACGCAGTATTTT.

The chain joins TRBV2 to TRBJ2-7, with D tentatively TRBD2 (6 bases). The germline gives CDR1 SNHLY, CDR2 FYNNEI. This CDR3 is 14 amino acids long. Trimming shortened V by 7 bases and J by 6 bases, and 19 bases separated the two germline ends. The CDR3 here is CASIRTTSSAEQYF. CDR3 coding DNA: TGTGCCAGCATTCGGACGACTAGTTCGGCCGAGCAGTACTTC.

This chain links TRBV6-1 with TRBJ2-7, with a tentative D call TRBD1 (6 bases). Germline lookup yields CDR1 MNHNS and CDR2 SASEGT. The V end was cut by 3 bases, the J end by 2 bases, with 14 bases between. The CDR3 sequence is 15 residues long. This CDR3 is CASSDDRTSAYEQYF. The CDR3 nucleotides read TGTGCCAGCAGTGATGACAGGACTTCTGCCTACGAGCAGTACTTC.

The chain recombines TRBV2 with TRBJ2-1, with 7 bases fitting TRBD1. Germline V lookup: CDR1 SNHLY, CDR2 FYNNEI. J lost 2 bases, V lost 8 bases, and 9 bases had no gene match. The CDR3 length is 15 residues. The CDR3 sequence is CASLAGGLAYNEQFF. The CDR3 region has the DNA TGTGCCAGCCTAGCAGGGGGTTTGGCCTACAATGAGCAGTTCTTC.

This clone was seen only once. The chain links TRBV23-1 to TRBJ1-5; 7 positions agree with TRBD1. TRBV23-1 qualifies as an ORF whose function is uncertain. The CDR3 has 19 residues. Trimming took 1 base from V and 0 from J; bases not matched to a gene: 12. The chain's CDR3 is CASSQFYGTEDYSNQPQHF. The CDR3 DNA sequence: TGCGCCAGCAGTCAATTTTATGGGACAGAGGATTATAGCAATCAGCCCCAGCATTTT.

The rearrangement uses TRBV9 and TRBJ1-1, with a possible D match to TRBD1 (5 bases). Trimming stripped 0 bases from V and 2 bases from J, with 11 bases between. The CDR3 is 15 amino acids. Germline loops: CDR1 SGDLS, CDR2 YYNGEE. The CDR3 nucleotides are TGTGCCAGCAGCGTAGCTGGGGGGGGAAACACTGAAGCTTTCTTT. Its translation is CASSVAGGGNTEAFF.

The gene calls are TRBV28 and TRBJ2-2; 7 bases map to TRBD1. CDR3 length: 14 residues. V was clipped by 4 bases and J by 1 base; unmatched bases: 0. Germline-derived CDR1 and CDR2 are MDHEN and SYDVKM. The CDR3 region is CASSWTGNTGELFF. The CDR3 DNA is TGTGCCAGCAGTTGGACAGGGAACACCGGGGAGCTGTTTTTT.

V is TRBV27 and J is TRBJ1-1, with 7 bases identical to TRBD1. CDR3 length: 14 amino acids. Germline trimming cut 5 bases from V and 2 bases from J; bases unmatched to any gene: 5. CDR1 is MNHEY and CDR2 is SMNVEV in the germline V gene (reference sequence). CDR3 sequence (DNA): TGTGCCAGCAGTAAACAGGGGTACAACACTGAAGCTTTCTTT. The encoded protein is CASSKQGYNTEAFF.

This clone was recorded only once. The chain uses TRBV6-1 and TRBJ2-1, with 7 bases fitting TRBD2. This CDR3 spans 15 amino acids. The ends lost 1 base at V and 7 bases at J; junction bases unmatched: 7. Germline V gives CDR1 MNHNS, CDR2 SASEGT. CDR3 DNA sequence: TGTGCCAGCAGTGAAGGGCGGGAGAAGGGTAATGAGCAGTTCTTC. This codes for CASSEGREKGNEQFF.